Below are 32 T cell receptor beta chains sequenced from a single sample in a study of CD4+ T cells in melanoma. The protocol was immunoSEQ multiplex PCR, while the TCRdb copy is restricted to in-frame clones and leaves out a portion. The repertoire holds roughly 18,000 clones, roughly 80% seen once, with about 5% in the top ten. The sequenced sample consisted of cells from a culture (not recorded whether cultured in vitro). The source of these receptors is a human donor with melanoma.

This clone was found once. The chain employs TRBV29-1 and TRBJ1-6, with 8 bases that match TRBD1. The junction had 3 bases not matched to a gene; V was cut back by 7 bases and J by 4 bases. Germline values: CDR1 SQVTM, CDR2 ANQGSEA. CDR3 size: 13 residues. The CDR3 is CSARTGYNSPLHF. The DNA of the CDR3 is TGCAGCGCCCGGACAGGGTATAATTCACCCCTCCACTTT. Full variable domain (outside the CDR3, taken from reference TRBV29-1 and TRBJ1-6): SAVISQKPSRDICQRGTSLTIQCQVDSQVTMMFWYRQQPGQSLTLIATANQGSEATYESGFVIDKFPISRPNLTFSTLTVSNMSPEDSSIYLCSARTGYNSPLHFGNGTRLTVT.

The V call is TRBV7-8, the J call TRBJ2-7; TRBD1 matches 8 bases. V was clipped by 5 bases and J by 2 bases; unmatched bases: 2. Germline V gene sequence: CDR1 SGHVS, CDR2 FQNEAQ. CDR3 length equals 13 residues. CDR3 residues: CASSLQGAYEQYF. CDR3 in DNA: TGTGCCAGCAGCCTACAGGGGGCCTACGAGCAGTACTTC. The whole variable domain, remainder taken from reference TRBV7-8 and TRBJ2-7, is GAGVSQSPRYKVAKRGQDVALRCDPISGHVSLFWYQQALGQGPEFLTYFQNEAQLDKSGLPSDRFFAERPEGSVSTLKIQRTQQEDSAVYLCASSLQGAYEQYFGPGTRLTVT.

The chain couples TRBV21-1 to TRBJ1-2; the table assigns TRBD1, which was not confirmed against the DNA. TRBV21-1 has pseudogene status. The CDR3 spans 17 residues. The CDR3 coding sequence is TGTGCCAGCAGCAGACTAAACAGGGGGCCCAGGGTAAAGGGCTACACCTTC. Its protein is CASSRLNRGPRVKGYTF.

V and J are TRBV23-1 and TRBJ2-3, with 12 bases identical to TRBD2. TRBV23-1 qualifies as an ORF whose function is uncertain. The V gene end was trimmed by 1 base and the J gene end by 0 bases; junction bases not matched to a gene: 11. The CDR3 is made up of 20 amino acids. The CDR3 is CASSQFEPSGGAYSTDTQYF. The CDR3 region has the DNA TGCGCCAGCAGTCAATTCGAACCTAGCGGGGGGGCATATAGCACAGATACGCAGTATTTT.

V usage is TRBV18 and J usage is TRBJ2-4, with TRBD1 matching over 10 bases. In germline, CDR1 is KGHSH, CDR2 LQKENI. The trim removed 1 base at V and 1 base at J, leaving 13 bases unmatched. This CDR3 contains 20 residues. The CDR3 loop reads CASSPLSGQGTQRAKNIQYF. DNA of the CDR3: TGTGCCAGCTCACCACTCTCGGGACAGGGGACGCAGAGGGCCAAAAACATTCAGTACTTC. Together with reference TRBV18 and TRBJ2-4, the CDR3 gives the full variable domain: NAGVMQNPRHLVRRRGQEARLRCSPMKGHSHVYWYRQLPEEGLKFMVYLQKENIIDESGMPKERFSAEFPKEGPSILRIQQVVRGDSAAYFCASSPLSGQGTQRAKNIQYFGAGTRLSVL.

The chain is built from TRBV11-2 and TRBJ2-7, with TRBD1 as a possible D gene (5 bases). The CDR3 has 15 amino acids. Trimming pared 1 base from V and 1 base from J, leaving 11 bases between. CDR1 is SGHAT, CDR2 FQNNGV, per germline. The CDR3 nucleotides are TGTGCCAGCAGCTTAGCAATGGACACATCCTACGAGCAGTACTTC. The encoded protein is CASSLAMDTSYEQYF.

This chain uses TRBV5-8 with TRBJ1-2; weak D call: TRBD1 (5 bases). V lost 1 base and J lost 4, with 8 bases in between. Per the germline V gene, CDR1 is SGHTS and CDR2 is YDEGEE. The CDR3 is 13 amino acids. CDR3: CASSLTGPYGYTF. For the CDR3, the DNA is TGTGCCAGCAGCTTGACAGGCCCCTATGGCTACACCTTC.

In this sample, this clone turned up a few times. Other DNA sequences from this sample encode an identical CDR3 as well. The chain links TRBV6-4 to TRBJ1-5; 7 bases match TRBD1. This CDR3 is 13 amino acids long. Germline CDR1 and CDR2: MRHNA and SNTAGT. The ends lost 9 bases at V and 2 bases at J; junction bases unmatched: 4. CDR3 DNA: TGTGCCAGTGGTACAGGGGGCAATCAGCCCCAGCATTTT. It is translated as CASGTGGNQPQHF.

The chain links TRBV6-6 to TRBJ1-1; D is possibly TRBD1 (5 bases). This CDR3 contains 14 residues. Germline CDR1 reads MNHNY; CDR2 reads SVGAGI (reference sequence). Deletions cut 0 bases from V and 1 base from J, with 6 bases between. The CDR3 nucleotides read TGTGCCAGCAGTTACTCGCAGGGGAACACTGAAGCTTTCTTT. Its protein is CASSYSQGNTEAFF.

This sequence joins TRBV7-2 and TRBJ1-5; 8 nucleotides align to TRBD1. The CDR3 runs 14 residues. The V and J ends lost 5 bases and 5 bases, in that order; junction bases with no gene match: 5. Germline V gene lookup returns CDR1 SGHTA and CDR2 FQGNSA. This CDR3 is CASSPGQGYQPQHF. The CDR3 DNA follows: TGTGCCAGCAGCCCCGGACAGGGCTATCAGCCCCAGCATTTT. The full variable domain, completed using reference TRBV7-2 and TRBJ1-5, is GAGVSQSPSNKVTEKGKDVELRCDPISGHTALYWYRQSLGQGLEFLIYFQGNSAPDKSGLPSDRFSAERTGGSVSTLTIQRTQQEDSAVYLCASSPGQGYQPQHFGDGTRLSIL.

CDR3 protein: CASSLGRMNTEAFF. For the CDR3, the DNA is TGTGCCAGCAGCTTAGGACGGATGAACACTGAAGCTTTCTTT. The chain joins TRBV6-5 to TRBJ1-1; D is ambiguous. V shed 6 bases and J shed 0 bases, with 11 bases lying between them. Germline loops: CDR1 MNHEY, CDR2 SVGAGI. CDR3 size: 14 residues.

This clone was recorded once. The chain employs TRBV6-6 and TRBJ1-1; D uncertain. CDR1 and CDR2 from the germline V gene are MNHNY and SVGAGI (reference sequence). Trimming pared 6 bases from V and 1 base from J, leaving 6 bases between. This CDR3 has 12 residues. Written as DNA, the CDR3 is TGTGCCAGCAGCCGGAGGAACACTGAAGCTTTCTTT. Residues: CASSRRNTEAFF.

Only a few counts were recorded for this clone. CDR3 protein: CASSLMGRGKTQYF. CDR3 sequence (DNA): TGTGCCAGCAGCTTAATGGGAAGAGGGAAGACCCAGTACTTC. The chain has TRBV7-2 and TRBJ2-5; a weak D match, TRBD2 (5 bases). The CDR3 runs 14 residues. Germline V gene data show CDR1 as SGHTA and CDR2 as FQGNSA. The V end was cut by 2 bases, the J end by 6 bases, with 13 bases between.

This clone was seen a few times. The chain combines TRBV4-1 with TRBJ2-7; TRBD2 is a possible D gene (6 bases). CDR1 is MGHRA, CDR2 YSYEKL, per germline. With 4 bases removed from V and 0 bases from J, the gap between germline ends came to 10 bases. The CDR3 has 14 residues. The chain's CDR3 is CASSPGRGSYEQYF. The DNA for the CDR3 is TGCGCCAGCAGCCCGGGGCGGGGCTCCTACGAGCAGTACTTC.

This clone was seen a handful of times. This rearrangement joins TRBV29-1 to TRBJ1-1; D uncertain. Trimming left V 4 bases short and J 4 bases short, with 13 bases between. CDR1 and CDR2 from the germline V gene are SQVTM and ANQGSEA. This CDR3 spans 13 amino acids. CDR3 region: CSVGYLRITEAFF. CDR3 in DNA: TGCAGCGTTGGGTATTTGCGTATCACTGAAGCTTTCTTT.

V and J are TRBV2 and TRBJ1-4; TRBD1 matches at 9 bases. Germline V gene data show CDR1 as SNHLY and CDR2 as FYNNEI. After removal of 6 bases from V and 7 bases from J, the junction contained 0 bases not matched to a gene. The CDR3 consists of 12 residues. CDR3 residues: CASRDRGEKLFF. As DNA, the CDR3 is TGTGCCAGCAGGGACAGGGGTGAAAAACTGTTTTTT.

The chain links TRBV4-2 to TRBJ2-7; the match to TRBD2 covers 11 bases. The CDR3 runs 15 residues. The germline CDR1 and CDR2 sequences are LGHNA and YNFKEQ. The J segment lost 0 bases and the V segment lost 5 bases, leaving 3 bases of the junction unmatched. CDR3 protein: CASSETSGGSYEQYF. CDR3 in DNA: TGTGCCAGCAGCGAAACTAGCGGGGGCTCCTACGAGCAGTACTTC.

This clone has a handful of counts. The chain's CDR3 is CASSRDSFGEQFF. CDR3 nucleotides: TGTGCCAGCAGCCGGGACAGTTTCGGTGAGCAGTTCTTC. This chain joins TRBV7-7 and TRBJ2-1; 7 bases match TRBD1. The ends lost 5 bases at V and 9 bases at J; junction bases unmatched: 7. There are 13 residues in the CDR3. The germline CDR1 and CDR2 sequences are SSHAT and FNYEAQ (reference sequence). The whole variable domain, remainder taken from reference TRBV7-7 and TRBJ2-1, is GAGVSQSPRYKVTKRGQDVTLRCDPISSHATLYWYQQALGQGPEFLTYFNYEAQPDKSGLPSDRFSAERPEGSISTLTIQRTEQRDSAMYRCASSRDSFGEQFFGPGTRLTVL.

The chain carries TRBV15 and TRBJ1-5; D is unresolved. The germline CDR1 and CDR2 sequences are LNHNV and YYDKDF (reference sequence). The V and J ends lost 4 bases and 5 bases respectively, with 15 bases between them. The CDR3 runs to 15 residues. The CDR3 sequence: CATSKRSGTDQPQHF. The CDR3 bases are TGTGCCACCAGCAAGAGATCAGGTACCGATCAGCCCCAGCATTTT. Full variable domain (rest looked up from reference TRBV15 and TRBJ1-5): DAMVIQNPRYQVTQFGKPVTLSCSQTLNHNVMYWYQQKSSQAPKLLFHYYDKDFNNEADTPDNFQSRRPNTSFCFLDIRSPGLGDTAMYLCATSKRSGTDQPQHFGDGTRLSIL.

The chain uses TRBV10-3 and TRBJ2-2; 14 bases are shared with TRBD2. Germline loops: CDR1 ENHRY, CDR2 SYGVKD. The CDR3 contains 18 residues. The trim removed 5 bases at V and 4 bases at J, leaving 9 bases unmatched. CDR3 loop: CAISFRLAGGPGTGELFF. DNA of the CDR3: TGTGCCATCAGTTTTAGACTAGCGGGGGGGCCGGGCACCGGGGAGCTGTTTTTT.

This chain uses TRBV7-9 with TRBJ1-2; weak D call: TRBD1 (6 bases). The CDR3 runs 17 residues. Per germline, CDR1 SEHNR and CDR2 FQNEAQ (reference sequence). V lost 5 bases, J lost 5 bases, and 24 bases lay in between. CDR3 sequence (DNA): TGTGCCAGCAGCGCCATTAGTGGAGGCGGGACACCATATGGCTACACCTTC. Amino acids: CASSAISGGGTPYGYTF.

The rearrangement links TRBV5-1 to TRBJ2-3; D unclear. The CDR3 is 14 amino acids. Germline lookup yields CDR1 SGHRS and CDR2 YFSETQ. V was trimmed by 4 bases and J by 3 bases, leaving 12 bases between them. CDR3 protein: CASSPTKGTDTQYF. The CDR3 nucleotides are TGCGCCAGCAGCCCGACAAAGGGAACAGATACGCAGTATTTT.

The chain uses TRBV5-1 and TRBJ2-7; D might be TRBD1 (5 bases). CDR1 SGHRS and CDR2 YFSETQ come from the germline V gene. The V and J ends lost 0 bases and 6 bases respectively, with 10 bases between them. CDR3 length: 13 amino acids. The CDR3 reads CASSLVGVGEQYF. The CDR3 DNA reads as TGCGCCAGCAGCTTGGTAGGGGTCGGCGAGCAGTACTTC.

The gene calls are TRBV2 and TRBJ1-5; 7 bases align to TRBD1. After removal of 6 bases from V and 5 bases from J, the junction contained 7 bases not matched to a gene. The CDR3 is made up of 14 amino acids. Germline loops: CDR1 SNHLY, CDR2 FYNNEI. In DNA, the CDR3 is TGTGCCAGCAGCGGGGGGACAGCCGATCAGCCCCAGCATTTT. Translating gives CASSGGTADQPQHF. Full variable domain (missing parts from reference TRBV2 and TRBJ1-5): EPEVTQTPSHQVTQMGQEVILRCVPISNHLYFYWYRQILGQKVEFLVSFYNNEISEKSEIFDDQFSVERPDGSNFTLKIRSTKLEDSAMYFCASSGGTADQPQHFGDGTRLSIL.

This sequence joins TRBV7-3 and TRBJ1-5, with D possibly TRBD1 on 6 matching bases. Germline V gene lookup returns CDR1 SGHTA and CDR2 FQGTGA. CDR3 size: 18 residues. Trimming stripped 1 base from V and 2 bases from J, with 18 bases between. DNA for the CDR3: TGTGCCAGCAGCTTAAAGGCTTCAGGACAGTTAGGCAATCAGCCCCAGCATTTT. It translates to CASSLKASGQLGNQPQHF.

The chain combines TRBV29-1 with TRBJ2-7; 11 positions agree with TRBD1. The CDR3 runs to 14 residues. Germline CDR1 is SQVTM and CDR2 is ANQGSEA. Trimming removed 4 bases from V and 5 bases from J; junction bases left unmatched: 7. CDR3 bases: TGCAGCGTTGTGGGAGGACAGGGGGCCGACGAGCAGTACTTC. Translated, it gives CSVVGGQGADEQYF.

The chain combines TRBV2 with TRBJ2-3, with D perhaps TRBD1 or TRBD2 (5 bases each). Looked up from germline, CDR1 is SNHLY and CDR2 is FYNNEI. V shed 8 bases and J shed 2 bases, with 14 bases lying between them. This CDR3 is built from 14 residues. The CDR3, as DNA: TGTGCCAGCGGAGTGGGGACCTCCACAGATACGCAGTATTTT. This gives the protein CASGVGTSTDTQYF.

The chain couples TRBV10-2 to TRBJ1-1; tentative D call: TRBD1 (5 bases). The CDR3 contains 13 residues. Per the germline V gene, CDR1 is WSHSY and CDR2 is SAAADI. V was clipped by 6 bases and J by 3 bases, with 11 bases between them. The CDR3 here is CASRERGDTEAFF. CDR3 coding DNA: TGCGCCAGCAGGGAACGAGGGGACACTGAAGCTTTCTTT.

This clone was found once. The sample contains more than one DNA sequence encoding this CDR3. This chain links TRBV5-8 with TRBJ1-2; D may be TRBD1 (5 bases). Germline CDR1 reads SGHTS; CDR2 reads YDEGEE. Between the trimmed V and J ends, which lost 1 base and 3 bases, there was a span of 10 bases. The CDR3 totals 14 residues. The CDR3 sequence is CASSLTGTDYGYTF. The CDR3 bases are TGTGCCAGCAGCTTGACTGGGACGGACTATGGCTACACCTTC.

This chain connects TRBV19 to TRBJ1-3; D gene uncertain. Trimming removed 2 bases at V and 2 bases at J, with 7 bases between. The CDR3 sequence is 14 residues long. CDR1 and CDR2 (germline): LNHDA, SQIVND (reference sequence). Here the CDR3 reads CASSIRSPGNTIYF. DNA of the CDR3: TGTGCCAGTAGTATACGGTCGCCTGGAAACACCATATATTTT.

This chain uses TRBV11-2 with TRBJ2-2; 15 bases line up with TRBD2. The CDR3 is 18 amino acids. J was trimmed by 7 bases and V by 5 bases; bases with no gene match: 11. Germline CDR1 reads SGHAT; CDR2 reads FQNNGV. The CDR3 loop is CASSLSGLAGGSGGELFF. CDR3 coding DNA: TGTGCCAGCAGCCTTTCTGGACTAGCGGGGGGGTCCGGCGGGGAGCTGTTTTTT. Supplemented by reference TRBV11-2 and TRBJ2-2, the full variable domain reads EAGVAQSPRYKIIEKRQSVAFWCNPISGHATLYWYQQILGQGPKLLIQFQNNGVVDDSQLPKDRFSAERLKGVDSTLKIQPAKLEDSAVYLCASSLSGLAGGSGGELFFGEGSRLTVL.

The chain employs TRBV18 and TRBJ1-5; TRBD1 might be the D (6 bases). Trimming took 2 bases from V and 5 from J, leaving 7 bases between them. The germline CDR1 and CDR2 sequences are KGHSH and LQKENI. This CDR3 has 13 residues. The CDR3, as DNA: TGTGCCAGCTCACCAAGGACAGATCAGCCCCAGCATTTT. Its translation is CASSPRTDQPQHF.